The 25 T cell receptor beta chains below all came from one sample that was sequenced in a study of T cells in Graves' hyperthyroidism and ophthalmopathy (dated by TCRdb to 2018 to 2020). Libraries were built with multiplex PCR. TCRdb records Illumina HiSeq 2000 as the sequencer. TCR beta CDR3 regions were amplified from RNA transcripts. The first round of RT-PCR for the TCR CDR3 was performed with the HTBI primer set and the Qiagen OneStep RT-PCR kit. TCRdb ran its own pipeline on the public reads, namely fastp trimming at Q25 and MiXCR clone calling, and kept in-frame beta chains. Rows with one shared CDR3 protein collapse into an entry with the most common genes and DNA. The sample includes approximately 600,000 distinct CDR3 sequences, with under 20% observed a single time. Around 3.9% of the sample is held by the ten biggest clonotypes. Sequenced input: blood. The receptor source for this set is a young woman with Graves' hyperthyroidism.

The sample holds a few counts of this clonotype. The V call is TRBV30, the J call TRBJ1-5; D is possibly TRBD1 (5 bases). Looked up from germline, CDR1 is GTSNPN and CDR2 is SVGIG (reference sequence). This CDR3 contains 12 residues. V was shortened by 1 base and J by 6 bases, with 7 bases between the two germline ends. In DNA, the CDR3 is TGTGCCTGGAGTGGCGGGGGTCAGCCCCAGCATTTT. Its translation: CAWSGGGQPQHF. Variable domain in full (rest from reference TRBV30 and TRBJ1-5): SQTIHQWPATLVQPVGSPLSLECTVEGTSNPNLYWYRQAAGRGLQLLFYSVGIGQISSEVPQNLSASRPQDRQFILSSKKLLLSDSGFYLCAWSGGGQPQHFGDGTRLSIL.

This clonotype occurred a few times. The rearrangement uses TRBV15 and TRBJ1-1; TRBD1 is a possible D gene (6 bases). V lost 0 bases and J 2 bases, leaving 19 bases between the germline ends. Germline assignment: CDR1 LNHNV and CDR2 YYDKDF (reference sequence). This CDR3 is 18 amino acids long. CDR3 sequence reads: CATSRDLAGVGTNTEAFF. As DNA, the CDR3 is TGTGCCACCAGCAGAGATCTCGCAGGGGTTGGTACAAACACTGAAGCTTTCTTT.

This chain connects TRBV20-1 to TRBJ1-1, with unresolved D. Germline V gene lookup returns CDR1 DFQATT and CDR2 SNEGSKA (reference sequence). This CDR3 has 12 amino acids. Trimming removed 3 bases from V and 7 bases from J, with 12 bases in between. CDR3 amino acids: CSASANSLEAFF. Here the CDR3 DNA reads TGCAGTGCTAGCGCGAACAGCCTTGAAGCTTTCTTT.

This clonotype was counted only a few times. A read error may produce the germline difference seen at one junction end. The J gene is TRBJ2-1, the V gene TRBV24-1, with a weak D call TRBD1 (6 bases). The CDR3 runs to 15 residues. The germline CDR1 and CDR2 sequences are KGHDR and SFDVKD. CDR3 nucleotides: TGTACCACCAGGGGCAGGGGCGAAACCTACAATGAGCAGTTCTTC. Amino acid sequence: CTTRGRGETYNEQFF.

This clonotype was seen ten or more times. The rearrangement joins TRBV28 to TRBJ1-1; D might be TRBD1 (6 bases). Trimming pared 3 bases from V and 0 bases from J, leaving 17 bases between. CDR1 and CDR2 (germline): MDHEN, SYDVKM. This CDR3 has 17 residues. The CDR3 sequence is CASSFRAGAAMNTEAFF. CDR3 nucleotides: TGTGCCAGCAGTTTTAGGGCAGGGGCGGCCATGAACACTGAAGCTTTCTTT.

The chain joins TRBV20-1 to TRBJ1-6; D gene unclear. V lost 3 bases, J lost 4 bases, and 7 bases lay in between. The CDR3 consists of 13 residues. Germline CDR1 reads DFQATT; CDR2 reads SNEGSKA (reference sequence). The CDR3 sequence: CSASTRYNSPLHF. As DNA, the CDR3 is TGCAGTGCTAGCACCAGATATAATTCACCCCTCCACTTT.

Only a few counts were recorded for this clonotype. The CDR3 DNA reads TGCAGTGCTAGAGAAGGGTCCACAGATACGCAGTATTTT. It specifies CSAREGSTDTQYF. This chain joins TRBV20-1 and TRBJ2-3; D call uncertain. The germline V gene has CDR1 DFQATT and CDR2 SNEGSKA (reference sequence). V lost 0 bases and J lost 2, with 6 bases in between. This CDR3 has 13 residues.

This clonotype was picked up a small number of times. This chain joins TRBV10-3 and TRBJ1-3, with unresolved D. V lost 3 bases and J 3 bases, leaving 12 bases between the germline ends. CDR1 is ENHRY and CDR2 is SYGVKD in the germline V gene. The CDR3 totals 15 residues. Here the CDR3 DNA reads TGTGCCATCAGTGATTCTTTTTCAAGTGGAAACACCATATATTTT. It specifies CAISDSFSSGNTIYF.

In its sample, this clonotype was seen many times. The genes are TRBV7-2 and TRBJ2-3, with 9 nucleotides matching TRBD2. The V gene's germline CDR1 is SGHTA and CDR2 FQGNSA. The CDR3 has 15 residues. The junction had 4 bases not matched to a gene; V was cut back by 0 bases and J by 6 bases. The CDR3, as DNA: TGTGCCAGCAGCTTAGCGGCTAGCGGGAAGGATACGCAGTATTTT. It codes for CASSLAASGKDTQYF.

This clonotype turned up a few times. The rearrangement uses TRBV15 and TRBJ2-7, with TRBD1 as a possible D gene (5 bases). V was clipped by 1 base and J by 5 bases, with 12 bases between them. CDR1 and CDR2 from the germline V gene are LNHNV and YYDKDF (reference sequence). The length of the CDR3 is 14 residues. The CDR3 sequence: CATSRVGARHEQYF. The CDR3 DNA follows: TGTGCCACCAGCAGAGTAGGGGCTCGGCACGAGCAGTACTTC.

The rearrangement links TRBV7-9 to TRBJ2-7, with D perhaps TRBD2 (6 bases). Looked up from germline, CDR1 is SEHNR and CDR2 is FQNEAQ (reference sequence). Trimming cost V 6 bases and J 5 bases, with 17 bases left between them. This CDR3 is built from 14 residues. The CDR3 coding sequence is TGTGCCAGCAGTCAGGAGGGAGAGACCCACGAGCAGTACTTC. Its protein product is CASSQEGETHEQYF.

The chain is built from TRBV19 and TRBJ2-6; the match to TRBD1 covers 10 bases. There are 17 residues in the CDR3. J was trimmed by 2 bases and V by 7 bases; bases with no gene match: 8. Germline assignment: CDR1 LNHDA and CDR2 SQIVND (reference sequence). This chain's CDR3 is CASTPDRGTAGANVLTF. CDR3 DNA: TGTGCCAGTACCCCGGACAGGGGGACGGCTGGGGCCAACGTCCTGACTTTC.

This clonotype has at least ten counts. This rearrangement joins TRBV28 to TRBJ2-7; D gene uncertain. The germline V gene has CDR1 MDHEN and CDR2 SYDVKM. The CDR3 covers 13 residues. The V gene lost 6 bases and the J gene lost 1 base, with 10 bases spanning the gap. The CDR3 loop is CASRYGPSYEQYF. The CDR3 DNA reads as TGTGCCAGCAGGTACGGTCCGTCCTACGAGCAGTACTTC. The full variable domain, in which reference TRBV28 and TRBJ2-7 provide the parts outside the CDR3, is DVKVTQSSRYLVKRTGEKVFLECVQDMDHENMFWYRQDPGLGLRLIYFSYDVKMKEKGDIPEGYSVSREKKERFSLILESASTNQTSMYLCASRYGPSYEQYFGPGTRLTVT.

This clonotype has more than one count but fewer than ten. The chain couples TRBV19 to TRBJ2-7, with 8 nucleotides matching TRBD2. Germline V lookup: CDR1 LNHDA, CDR2 SQIVND (reference sequence). V lost 4 bases, J lost 1 base, and 3 bases stayed unmatched. There are 14 residues in the CDR3. The CDR3 bases are TGTGCCAGTAGTAATAGCGGGACATCCTACGAGCAGTACTTC. Encoded protein: CASSNSGTSYEQYF.

This clonotype has ten or more counts. This rearrangement joins TRBV28 to TRBJ2-3; TRBD1 might be the D (5 bases). This CDR3 has 21 residues. Germline V gene lookup returns CDR1 MDHEN and CDR2 SYDVKM. Trimming cost V 3 bases and J 3 bases, with 31 bases left between them. CDR3 residues: CASSLPRMWQGDTPSTDTQYF. CDR3 DNA: TGTGCCAGCAGTTTGCCTAGGATGTGGCAGGGCGATACCCCATCGACAGATACGCAGTATTTT.

J is TRBJ1-5 and V is TRBV28; D gene ambiguous. CDR3 length: 18 residues. Germline V gene sequence: CDR1 MDHEN, CDR2 SYDVKM. The germline V and J ends were trimmed by 8 bases and 0 bases, with 23 bases remaining between them. The CDR3 bases are TGTGCCAGCGGGTTGCAGGAGATAACACTTACTAGCAATCAGCCCCAGCATTTT. This gives the protein CASGLQEITLTSNQPQHF.

This clonotype occurred a few times. The chain combines TRBV3-2 with TRBJ2-7; TRBD1 is the table's D call, not checked against the DNA. TRBV3-2 is deemed a pseudogene. The CDR3 consists of 15 residues. The CDR3 DNA follows: TGTGCCAGCAGCACCCGGGGGGGGAACGGATACGAGCAGTACTTC. It is translated as CASSTRGGNGYEQYF.

This clonotype has a handful of counts. V gene TRBV5-6 combines with J gene TRBJ2-2; possible D gene TRBD1, 5 bases. CDR1 is SGHDT and CDR2 is YYEEEE in the germline V gene. The V end lost 4 bases, the J end lost 0 bases, and 13 bases lay between the germline ends. There are 16 residues in the CDR3. The CDR3 nucleotides are TGTGCCAGCAGCCCAGGACACCTCACGAACACCGGGGAGCTGTTTTTT. Its protein is CASSPGHLTNTGELFF. The variable domain in full, completed from reference TRBV5-6 and TRBJ2-2, reads DAGVTQSPTHLIKTRGQQVTLRCSPKSGHDTVSWYQQALGQGPQFIFQYYEEEERQRGNFPDRFSGHQFPNYSSELNVNALLLGDSALYLCASSPGHLTNTGELFFGEGSRLTVL.

This clonotype was seen repeatedly, ten times or more. The chain recombines TRBV12-3 or TRBV12-4 with TRBJ2-1; 13 nucleotides line up with TRBD2. The ends lost 5 bases at V and 4 bases at J; junction bases unmatched: 23. The CDR3 length is 22 residues. CDR3 loop: CASSTTNTGEGTSGESYNEQFF. CDR3 sequence (DNA): TGTGCCAGCAGTACGACAAATACAGGGGAGGGGACTAGCGGGGAGTCTTACAATGAGCAGTTCTTC.

The table lists this clonotype with many counts. The chain uses TRBV2 and TRBJ1-6; no firm D call. V gave up 5 bases and J gave up 8 bases, with 10 bases separating them. Germline V CDR1 and CDR2: SNHLY, FYNNEI. This CDR3 spans 13 amino acids. CDR3 sequence: CASSLRVDSPLHF. CDR3 in DNA: TGTGCCAGCAGTTTACGGGTTGATTCACCCCTCCACTTT.

The rearrangement joins TRBV11-3 to TRBJ1-1; 9 bases match TRBD1. CDR3 length: 16 amino acids. After removal of 5 bases from V and 1 base from J, the junction contained 8 bases not matched to a gene. CDR1 is SGHNT, CDR2 YENEEA, per germline. The CDR3 region is CASSTAGTGTNTEAFF. Here the CDR3 DNA reads TGTGCCAGCAGCACCGCCGGGACAGGGACGAACACTGAAGCTTTCTTT.

The genes are TRBV7-2 and TRBJ2-7; 8 nucleotides agree with TRBD1. With 5 bases clipped from V and 5 bases from J, the junction kept 11 bases outside the gene matches. This CDR3 contains 15 residues. Germline-derived CDR1 and CDR2 are SGHTA and FQGNSA. CDR3 protein: CASSLGQGPGDEQYF. CDR3 nucleotides: TGTGCCAGCAGCCTCGGACAGGGCCCGGGGGACGAGCAGTACTTC.

Many counts were recorded for this clonotype. The V gene is TRBV27, the J gene TRBJ2-1; 11 bases match TRBD2. Germline V gene sequence: CDR1 MNHEY, CDR2 SMNVEV (reference sequence). The CDR3 runs to 17 residues. Trimming took 6 bases from V and 4 from J; bases not matched to a gene: 11. In DNA, the CDR3 is TGTGCCAGCAGCCTGCCTTTCGGGACTAGCGGATACAATGAGCAGTTCTTC. Amino acid sequence: CASSLPFGTSGYNEQFF.

The chain employs TRBV7-3 and TRBJ2-2; D ambiguous. Trimming pared 0 bases from V and 1 base from J, leaving 6 bases between. This CDR3 has 15 residues. Germline loops: CDR1 SGHTA, CDR2 FQGTGA. The CDR3, as DNA: TGTGCCAGCAGCTTAACTCCAGTGAACACCGGGGAGCTGTTTTTT. Encoded protein: CASSLTPVNTGELFF.

This clonotype was seen many times. The rearrangement joins TRBV28 to TRBJ2-5; the D call may be TRBD1 or TRBD2 (5 bases each). Germline V gene data show CDR1 as MDHEN and CDR2 as SYDVKM. This CDR3 region has 16 residues. Trimming pared 5 bases from V and 5 bases from J, leaving 21 bases between. The CDR3 DNA sequence: TGTGCCAGCAGTCCTACCCGCCCGTCGGGGCTGGAGACCCAGTACTTC. It yields the protein CASSPTRPSGLETQYF. The whole variable domain, remainder taken from reference TRBV28 and TRBJ2-5, is DVKVTQSSRYLVKRTGEKVFLECVQDMDHENMFWYRQDPGLGLRLIYFSYDVKMKEKGDIPEGYSVSREKKERFSLILESASTNQTSMYLCASSPTRPSGLETQYFGPGTRLLVL.